A selection of T cell receptor beta chains follows, all from one sample in a study of blood T cells in healthy people across ages. TCRdb re-called the 5' RACE reads through MiXCR, storing one row per CDR3 protein. Here the sample spans about 620,000 distinct CDR3 sequences, roughly 21% being singletons. Sequencing input: blood. Receptors were obtained from a man in his 70s in good health. Both conserved end residues are trimmed from each CDR3.

TRBV7-9	TRBJ2-5	13	ASSPRQSGGETQY
TRBV5-1	TRBJ2-2	12	ASSLGQSSGELF
TRBV28	TRBJ2-5	12	ASRTGTVFAEQY
TRBV7-9	TRBJ2-1	13	ASSLPTSSYNEQF
TRBV7-3	TRBJ1-4	11	ASSSGQGEKLF
TRBV7-8	TRBJ2-2	14	ASSLRGDPNTGELF
TRBV6-5	TRBJ2-1	11	ASSRAGSNEQF
TRBV4-1	TRBJ2-1	11	ASSRGLNNEQF
TRBV15	TRBJ1-4	14	ATSRPQQGGREKLF
TRBV7-9	TRBJ2-5	10	ASRNGAETQY
TRBV6-5	TRBJ2-3	12	ASSYRGMEDTQY
TRBV25-1	TRBJ2-1	13	ASSEGTSWGSEQF
TRBV2	TRBJ2-5	12	ASSEGTRRAAQY
TRBV4-1	TRBJ2-5	10	ASSHGTQDQY
TRBV21-1	TRBJ1-1	12	ASSEGQGLTEAF
TRBV29-1	TRBJ2-7	10	SVAQGAYEQY
TRBV12-3/TRBV12-4	TRBJ2-3	16	ASSLGLLPSGYTDTQY
TRBV24-1	TRBJ2-2	15	ATSDTTASANTGELF
TRBV19	TRBJ2-6	14	ASRDRVASGANVLT
TRBV18	TRBJ2-2	11	ASSPWTDRELF
TRBV20-1	TRBJ2-5	14	SASPSSGEYQETQY
TRBV5-6	TRBJ2-5	13	ASSLVLNSQETQY
TRBV28	TRBJ2-2	13	ASSFSLGGTGELF
TRBV6-1	TRBJ1-1	11	AIVGTVYTEAF
TRBV4-3	TRBJ2-1	14	ASSQHGLAGVGEQF
TRBV9	TRBJ2-1	15	ASTMFESGGAVGEQF
TRBV6-1	TRBJ2-7	12	ASTPQDKTYEQY
TRBV12-3/TRBV12-4	TRBJ1-1	11	ASSLGLYTEAF
TRBV7-9	TRBJ2-5	12	VSRILAGGETQY
TRBV7-2	TRBJ2-3	13	ASSLDGGYTDTQY
TRBV5-8	TRBJ2-5	13	ASSRGRRRQETQY
TRBV28	TRBJ2-5	11	ASRQGAVETQY
TRBV6-6	TRBJ2-1	14	ASGTSGSIGYNEQF
TRBV20-1	TRBJ2-5	11	SARPGNEETQY
TRBV21-1	TRBJ2-4	15	ASSKDSAGWAKGIQY
TRBV28	TRBJ2-7	13	ASSATGGRAYEQY
TRBV19	TRBJ1-4	13	ASSIVAGGLEKLF
TRBV5-1	TRBJ2-7	16	ASSATGSGAGVSYEQY
TRBV3-1	TRBJ2-7	12	ASSRTGDGYEQY
TRBV6-5	TRBJ2-2	14	ASSYRIPGAFGELF
TRBV10-3	TRBJ2-2	15	AISAASGRAGTGELF
TRBV5-1	TRBJ2-3	12	ASTELAVADTQY
TRBV25-1	TRBJ2-1	10	ASGSKPNEQF
TRBV20-1	-	17	SARTYQGTSGSITYEQY
TRBV18	TRBJ2-5	13	ASSPGYGFKETQY
TRBV20-1	TRBJ1-5	11	SASRETNQPQH